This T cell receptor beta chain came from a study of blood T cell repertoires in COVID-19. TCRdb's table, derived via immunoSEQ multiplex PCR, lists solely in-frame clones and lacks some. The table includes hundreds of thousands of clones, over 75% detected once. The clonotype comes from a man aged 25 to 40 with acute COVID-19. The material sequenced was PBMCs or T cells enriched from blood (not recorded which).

CDR3: CASRETSGGSYEQYF. Written as DNA, the CDR3 is TGTGCCAGCAGAGAGACTAGCGGGGGATCATACGAGCAGTACTTC. The chain combines TRBV6-8 with TRBJ2-7, with 12 positions matching TRBD2. With 6 bases clipped from V and 4 bases from J, the junction kept 7 bases outside the gene matches. Per the germline V gene, CDR1 is MNHGY and CDR2 is SAAAGT. The CDR3 covers 15 residues.